This T cell receptor beta chain appears in the sequencing data of a study of OX40 agonist ivuxolimab in advanced cancers. Background on the study: Every 2 weeks, ivuxolimab was infused into the patients intravenously at between 0.01 and 10 mg/kg. Patients with hepatocellular carcinoma, melanoma, renal cell or head and neck cancer made up the dose-escalation patients. Study results and limitations: Researchers report that CD8+ T cells had, on average, more expanded clones than CD4+. Blood T cells, both CD4+ and CD8+, expanded clonally by week 6 at 0.1 to 3.0 mg/kg.

Comment on this clone: Antigen unknown.

Sequencing used immunoSEQ multiplex PCR; TCRdb keeps in-frame clones, though not all of them. The sample has about 110,000 clones, 85% to 95% seen once; the top ten hold about 1.2%. The length of the CDR3 is 15 residues. Germline V gives CDR1 SGHTA, CDR2 FQGNSA. The junction had 7 bases not matched to a gene; V was cut back by 4 bases and J by 3 bases. The sequences come from CD4+ or CD8+ T cells sorted from blood, collected in a trial of the OX40 agonist ivuxolimab. The chain recombines TRBV7-2 with TRBJ2-7; 9 bases match TRBD1. The sequence was obtained from an adult with an advanced solid tumor such as melanoma, head and neck, liver or kidney cancer. In nucleotides, the CDR3 is TGTGCCAGCAGCTCCCCCGGGACAGGGCTCTACGAGCAGTACTTC. Its translation: CASSSPGTGLYEQYF.